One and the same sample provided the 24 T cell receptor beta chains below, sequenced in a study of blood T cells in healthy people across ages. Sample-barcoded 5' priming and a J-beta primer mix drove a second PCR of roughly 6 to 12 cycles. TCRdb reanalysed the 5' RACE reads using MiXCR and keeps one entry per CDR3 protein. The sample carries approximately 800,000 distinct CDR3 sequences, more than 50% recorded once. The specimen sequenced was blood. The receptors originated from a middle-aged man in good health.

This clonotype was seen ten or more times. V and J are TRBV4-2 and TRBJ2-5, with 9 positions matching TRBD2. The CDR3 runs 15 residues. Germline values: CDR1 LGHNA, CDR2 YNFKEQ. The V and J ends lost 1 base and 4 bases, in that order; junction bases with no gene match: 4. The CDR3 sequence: CASSQAASGVETQYF. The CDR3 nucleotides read TGTGCCAGCAGCCAAGCGGCTAGCGGGGTAGAGACCCAGTACTTC.

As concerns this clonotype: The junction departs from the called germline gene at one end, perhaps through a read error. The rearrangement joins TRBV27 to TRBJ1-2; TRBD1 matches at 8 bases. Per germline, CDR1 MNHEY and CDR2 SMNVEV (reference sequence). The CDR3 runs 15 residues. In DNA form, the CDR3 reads TGTGTCAGCAGTTTGTTCGGACAGGGTTTCTATGGCTACACCTTC. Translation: CVSSLFGQGFYGYTF.

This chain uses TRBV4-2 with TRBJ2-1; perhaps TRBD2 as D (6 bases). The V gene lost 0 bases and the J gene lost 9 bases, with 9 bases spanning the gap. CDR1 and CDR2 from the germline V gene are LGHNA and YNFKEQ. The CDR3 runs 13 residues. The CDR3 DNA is TGTGCCAGCAGCCAAGAGTGGGGAGGTGAGCAGTTCTTC. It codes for CASSQEWGGEQFF.

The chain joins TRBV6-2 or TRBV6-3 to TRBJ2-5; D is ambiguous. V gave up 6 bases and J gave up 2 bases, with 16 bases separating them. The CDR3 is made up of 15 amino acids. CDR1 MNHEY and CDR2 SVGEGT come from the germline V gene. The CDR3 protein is CASRLGRPRQETQYF. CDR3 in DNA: TGTGCCAGCAGACTCGGACGGCCAAGGCAAGAGACCCAGTACTTC.

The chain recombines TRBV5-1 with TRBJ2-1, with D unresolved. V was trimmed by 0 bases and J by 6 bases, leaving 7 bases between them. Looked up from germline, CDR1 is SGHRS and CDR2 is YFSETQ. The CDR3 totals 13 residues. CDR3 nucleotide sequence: TGCGCCAGCAGCTTGGACCTGTTCAATGAGCAGTTCTTC. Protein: CASSLDLFNEQFF.

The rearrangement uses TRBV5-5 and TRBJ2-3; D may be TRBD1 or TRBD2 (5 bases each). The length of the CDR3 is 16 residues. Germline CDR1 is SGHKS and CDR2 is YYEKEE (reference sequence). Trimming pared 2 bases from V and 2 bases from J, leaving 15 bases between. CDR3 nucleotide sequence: TGTGCCAGCAGCTTCCGAGGGGAGTCCATCACAGATACGCAGTATTTT. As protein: CASSFRGESITDTQYF. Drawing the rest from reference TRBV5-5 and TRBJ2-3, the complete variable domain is DAGVTQSPTHLIKTRGQQVTLRCSPISGHKSVSWYQQVLGQGPQFIFQYYEKEERGRGNFPDRFSARQFPNYSSELNVNALLLGDSALYLCASSFRGESITDTQYFGPGTRLTVL.

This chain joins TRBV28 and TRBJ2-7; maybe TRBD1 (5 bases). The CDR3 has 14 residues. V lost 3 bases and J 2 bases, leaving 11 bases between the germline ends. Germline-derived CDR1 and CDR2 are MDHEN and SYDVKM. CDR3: CASSFTPTAYEQYF. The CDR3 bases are TGTGCCAGCAGTTTTACCCCGACAGCCTACGAGCAGTACTTC.

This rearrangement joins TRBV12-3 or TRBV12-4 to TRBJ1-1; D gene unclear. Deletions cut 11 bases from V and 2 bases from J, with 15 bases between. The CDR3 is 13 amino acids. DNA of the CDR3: TGTGCCCTATTGGTTAACAGTAACACTGAAGCTTTCTTT. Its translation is CALLVNSNTEAFF.

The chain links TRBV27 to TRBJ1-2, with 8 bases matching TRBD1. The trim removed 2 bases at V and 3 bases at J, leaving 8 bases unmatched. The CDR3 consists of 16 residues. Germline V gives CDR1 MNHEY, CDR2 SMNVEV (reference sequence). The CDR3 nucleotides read TGTGCCAGCAGTTTACTCCCCCAGACAGGGGACTATGGCTACACCTTC. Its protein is CASSLLPQTGDYGYTF.

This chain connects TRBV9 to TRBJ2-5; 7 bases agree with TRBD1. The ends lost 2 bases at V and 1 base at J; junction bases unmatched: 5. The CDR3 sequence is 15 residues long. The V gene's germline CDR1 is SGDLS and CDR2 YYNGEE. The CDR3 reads CASSVEGARQETQYF. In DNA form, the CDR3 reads TGTGCCAGCAGCGTTGAGGGGGCGCGCCAAGAGACCCAGTACTTC.

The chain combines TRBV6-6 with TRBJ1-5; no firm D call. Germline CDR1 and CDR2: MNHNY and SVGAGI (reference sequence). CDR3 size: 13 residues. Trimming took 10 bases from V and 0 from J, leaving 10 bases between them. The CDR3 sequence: CATKGDSNQPQHF. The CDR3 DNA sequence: TGTGCCACCAAGGGAGATAGCAATCAGCCCCAGCATTTT.

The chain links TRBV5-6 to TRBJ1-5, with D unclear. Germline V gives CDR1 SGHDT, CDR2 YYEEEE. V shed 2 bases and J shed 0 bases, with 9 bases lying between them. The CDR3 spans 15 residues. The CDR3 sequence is CASSFADYSNQPQHF. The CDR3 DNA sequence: TGTGCCAGCAGCTTTGCAGATTATAGCAATCAGCCCCAGCATTTT.

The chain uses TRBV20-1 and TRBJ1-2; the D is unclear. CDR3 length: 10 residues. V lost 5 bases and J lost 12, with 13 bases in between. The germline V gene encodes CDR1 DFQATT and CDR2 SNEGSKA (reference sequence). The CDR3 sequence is CSASGPIDTF. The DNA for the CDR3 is TGCAGTGCTTCCGGCCCGATCGACACCTTC.

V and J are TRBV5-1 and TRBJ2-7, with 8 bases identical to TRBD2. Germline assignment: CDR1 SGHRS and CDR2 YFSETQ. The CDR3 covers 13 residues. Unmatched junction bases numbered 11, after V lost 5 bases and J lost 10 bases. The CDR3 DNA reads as TGCGCCAGCAGTTACCCGGGACTAGGAACCCAGTACTTC. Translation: CASSYPGLGTQYF.

CDR3 residues: CASSRPTIPQHF. In DNA, the CDR3 is TGTGCCAGCAGCCGACCAACAATTCCCCAGCATTTT. The rearrangement uses TRBV28 and TRBJ1-5; D not resolved. The CDR3 loop spans 12 amino acids. V lost 6 bases to trimming and J lost 10 bases, with 13 bases between them. Germline CDR1 MDHEN, CDR2 SYDVKM.

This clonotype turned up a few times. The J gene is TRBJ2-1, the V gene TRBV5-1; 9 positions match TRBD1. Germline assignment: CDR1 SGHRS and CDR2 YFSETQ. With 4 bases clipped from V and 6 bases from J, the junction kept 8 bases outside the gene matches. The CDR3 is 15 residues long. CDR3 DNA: TGCGCCAGCAGCCTAATGACAGGGGGGGCCAATGAGCAGTTCTTC. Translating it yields CASSLMTGGANEQFF.

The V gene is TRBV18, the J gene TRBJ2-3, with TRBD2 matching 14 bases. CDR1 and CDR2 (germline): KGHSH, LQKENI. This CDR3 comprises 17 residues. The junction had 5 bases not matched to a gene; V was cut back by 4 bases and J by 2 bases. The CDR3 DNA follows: TGTGCCAGCTCACTGAAGGGACTAGCGGGGGCCACAGATACGCAGTATTTT. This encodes CASSLKGLAGATDTQYF.

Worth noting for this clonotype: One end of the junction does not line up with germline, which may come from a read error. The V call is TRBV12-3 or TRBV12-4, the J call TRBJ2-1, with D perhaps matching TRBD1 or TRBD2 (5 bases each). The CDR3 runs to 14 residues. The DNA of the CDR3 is TGTGCCAGCATTTTATCAGGGACCGACAATGAGCAGTTCTTC. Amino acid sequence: CASILSGTDNEQFF.

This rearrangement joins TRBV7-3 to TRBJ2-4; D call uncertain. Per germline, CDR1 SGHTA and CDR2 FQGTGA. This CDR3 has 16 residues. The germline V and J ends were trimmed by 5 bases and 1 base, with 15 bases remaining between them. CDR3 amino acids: CASSRGRPSAKNIQYF. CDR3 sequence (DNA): TGTGCCAGCAGCCGAGGAAGGCCATCGGCCAAAAACATTCAGTACTTC.

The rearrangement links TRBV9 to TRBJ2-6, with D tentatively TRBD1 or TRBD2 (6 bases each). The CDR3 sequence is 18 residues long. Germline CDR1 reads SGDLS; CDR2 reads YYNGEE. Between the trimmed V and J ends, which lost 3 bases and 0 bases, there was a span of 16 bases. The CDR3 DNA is TGTGCCAGCAGCGCCCGTGGGGGGCTAACCTCTGGGGCCAACGTCCTGACTTTC. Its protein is CASSARGGLTSGANVLTF.

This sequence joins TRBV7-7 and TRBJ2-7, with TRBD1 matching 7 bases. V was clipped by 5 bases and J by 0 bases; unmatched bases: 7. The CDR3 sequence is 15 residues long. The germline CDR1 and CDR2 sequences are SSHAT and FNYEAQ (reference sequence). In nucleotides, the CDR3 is TGTGCCAGCAGCCCTGGGACAGATCCCTCCTACGAGCAGTACTTC. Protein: CASSPGTDPSYEQYF.

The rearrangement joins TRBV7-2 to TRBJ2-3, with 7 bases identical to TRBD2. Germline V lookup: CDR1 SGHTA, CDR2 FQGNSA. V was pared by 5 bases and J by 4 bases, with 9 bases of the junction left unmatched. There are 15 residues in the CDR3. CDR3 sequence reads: CASSPLGRGSDTQYF. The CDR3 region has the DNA TGTGCCAGCAGCCCCCTGGGGCGGGGGTCAGATACGCAGTATTTT.

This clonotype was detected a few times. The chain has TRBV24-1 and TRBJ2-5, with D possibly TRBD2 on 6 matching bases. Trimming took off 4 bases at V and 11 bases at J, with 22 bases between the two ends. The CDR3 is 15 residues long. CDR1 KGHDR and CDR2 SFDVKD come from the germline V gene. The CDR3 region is CATSEIGSSNNEQYF. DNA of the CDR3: TGTGCCACCAGTGAGATCGGGAGTAGTAACAATGAGCAGTACTTC.

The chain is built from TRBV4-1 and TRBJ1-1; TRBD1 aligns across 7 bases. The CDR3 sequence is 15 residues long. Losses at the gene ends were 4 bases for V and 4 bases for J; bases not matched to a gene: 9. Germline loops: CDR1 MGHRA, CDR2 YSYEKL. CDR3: CASSRLDRPGTEAFF. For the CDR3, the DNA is TGCGCCAGCAGCCGTTTGGACAGGCCTGGCACTGAAGCTTTCTTT.